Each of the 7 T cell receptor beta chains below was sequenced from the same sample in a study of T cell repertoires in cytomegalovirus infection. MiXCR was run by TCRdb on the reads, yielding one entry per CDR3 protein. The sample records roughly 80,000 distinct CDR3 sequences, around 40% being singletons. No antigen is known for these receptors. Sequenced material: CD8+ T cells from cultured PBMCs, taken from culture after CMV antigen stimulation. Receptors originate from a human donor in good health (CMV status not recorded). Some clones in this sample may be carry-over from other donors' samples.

CDR3 sequence: CASSLSPAWKRYSGNTIYF. DNA for the CDR3: TGTGCCAGCAGTTTATCTCCGGCCTGGAAACGATACTCTGGAAACACCATATATTTT. The V and J genes are TRBV28 and TRBJ1-3, with no clear D. Between the trimmed V and J ends, which lost 1 base and 0 bases, there was a span of 19 bases. This CDR3 contains 19 residues. Germline assignment: CDR1 MDHEN and CDR2 SYDVKM.

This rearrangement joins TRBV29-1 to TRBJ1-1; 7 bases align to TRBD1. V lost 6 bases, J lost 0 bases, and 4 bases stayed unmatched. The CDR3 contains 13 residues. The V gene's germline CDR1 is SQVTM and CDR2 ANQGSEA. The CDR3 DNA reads TGCAGCGTCCGGACAGGCTTGAACACTGAAGCTTTCTTT. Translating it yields CSVRTGLNTEAFF.

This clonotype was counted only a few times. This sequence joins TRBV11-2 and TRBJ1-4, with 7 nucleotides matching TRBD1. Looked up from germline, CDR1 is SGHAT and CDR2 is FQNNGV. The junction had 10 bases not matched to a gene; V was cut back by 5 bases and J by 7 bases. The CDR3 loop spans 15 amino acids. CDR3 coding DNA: TGTGCCAGCAGCCACACTCCGGGACAGAGTGAAAAACTGTTTTTT. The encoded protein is CASSHTPGQSEKLFF.

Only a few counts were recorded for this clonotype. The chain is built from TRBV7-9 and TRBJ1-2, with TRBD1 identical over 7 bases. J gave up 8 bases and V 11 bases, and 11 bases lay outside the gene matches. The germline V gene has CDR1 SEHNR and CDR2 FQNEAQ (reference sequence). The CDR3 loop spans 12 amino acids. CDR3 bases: TGTGCCGGAGGACAGGACCTAGGAGGCTACACCTTC. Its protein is CAGGQDLGGYTF. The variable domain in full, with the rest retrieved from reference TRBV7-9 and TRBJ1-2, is DTGVSQNPRHKITKRGQNVTFRCDPISEHNRLYWYRQTLGQGPEFLTYFQNEAQLEKSRLLSDRFSAERPKGSFSTLEIQRTEQGDSAMYLCAGGQDLGGYTFGSGTRLTVV.

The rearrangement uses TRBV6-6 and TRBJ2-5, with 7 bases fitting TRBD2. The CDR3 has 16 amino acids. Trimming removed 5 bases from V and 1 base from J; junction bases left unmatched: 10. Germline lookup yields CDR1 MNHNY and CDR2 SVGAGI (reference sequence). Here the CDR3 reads CASSESSGLIQETQYF. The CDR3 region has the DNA TGTGCCAGCAGTGAGTCTAGCGGACTCATCCAAGAGACCCAGTACTTC.

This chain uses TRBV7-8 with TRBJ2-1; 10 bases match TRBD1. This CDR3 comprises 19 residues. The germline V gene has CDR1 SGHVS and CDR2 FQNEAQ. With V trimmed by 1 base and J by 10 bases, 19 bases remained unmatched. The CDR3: CASSLVPPLTGGFLGEQFF. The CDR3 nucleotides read TGTGCCAGCAGCTTAGTGCCCCCCTTGACAGGGGGCTTCTTGGGCGAGCAGTTCTTC. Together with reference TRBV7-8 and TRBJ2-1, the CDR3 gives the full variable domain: GAGVSQSPRYKVAKRGQDVALRCDPISGHVSLFWYQQALGQGPEFLTYFQNEAQLDKSGLPSDRFFAERPEGSVSTLKIQRTQQEDSAVYLCASSLVPPLTGGFLGEQFFGPGTRLTVL.

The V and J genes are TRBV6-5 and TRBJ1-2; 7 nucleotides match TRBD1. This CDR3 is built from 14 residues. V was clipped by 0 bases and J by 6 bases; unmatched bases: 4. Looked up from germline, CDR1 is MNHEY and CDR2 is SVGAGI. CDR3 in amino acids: CASSYSTQGDGYTF. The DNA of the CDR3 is TGTGCCAGCAGTTACTCGACTCAGGGGGATGGCTACACCTTC.